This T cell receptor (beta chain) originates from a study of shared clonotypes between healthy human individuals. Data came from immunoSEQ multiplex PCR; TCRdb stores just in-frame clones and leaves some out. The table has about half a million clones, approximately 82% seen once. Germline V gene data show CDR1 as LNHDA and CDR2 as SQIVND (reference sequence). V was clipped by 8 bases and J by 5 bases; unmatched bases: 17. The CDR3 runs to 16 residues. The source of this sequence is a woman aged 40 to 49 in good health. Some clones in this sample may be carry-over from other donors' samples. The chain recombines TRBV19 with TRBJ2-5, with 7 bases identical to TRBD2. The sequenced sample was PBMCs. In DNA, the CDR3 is TGTGCCAGTTCCAGGACATTAGCGGGCCTGGGGGAGACCCAGTACTTC. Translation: CASSRTLAGLGETQYF.